The 18 T cell receptor beta chains presented below share a single source sample, sequenced in a study of radiotherapy plus CTLA-4 blockade in lung cancer listed by TCRdb under 2018. Receptors were amplified or captured by the immunoSEQ multiplex PCR assay. TCRdb's version of the immuneACCESS table is confined to in-frame rearrangements and falls short of the full clone set. An unresolved V gene accounts for under half of the shortfall where checked; the remainder is of unknown origin. This sample lists 90,000 to 150,000 clones; approximately 84% were detected once. Approximately 5.5% of the sample is held by the ten biggest clonotypes. Sequencing was performed on peripheral blood, taken from a patient treated with radiotherapy plus ipilimumab. The origin of the receptors is a human donor with non-small cell lung cancer who had a partial response to radiotherapy plus ipilimumab.

This clone was counted once. The rearrangement links TRBV4-2 to TRBJ2-5; TRBD2 matches 8 bases. The V gene's germline CDR1 is LGHNA and CDR2 YNFKEQ. CDR3 length: 16 amino acids. The trim removed 1 base at V and 1 base at J, leaving 5 bases unmatched. Written as DNA, the CDR3 is TGTGCCAGCAGCCAAGGTCGGGGGGGTTCCCAAGAGACCCAGTACTTC. This codes for CASSQGRGGSQETQYF.

The J gene is TRBJ2-1, the V gene TRBV7-9; 14 bases align to TRBD2. The V and J ends lost 2 bases and 11 bases, in that order; junction bases with no gene match: 5. Germline V CDR1 and CDR2: SEHNR, FQNEAQ (reference sequence). CDR3 length: 15 amino acids. For the CDR3, the DNA is TGTGCCAGCAGCTTACAAGGGACTAGCGGGGGCCAGCAGTTCTTC. This codes for CASSLQGTSGGQQFF.

The chain uses TRBV5-8 and TRBJ2-3, with 11 bases matching TRBD2. The CDR3 runs to 17 residues. With V trimmed by 4 bases and J by 6 bases, 13 bases remained unmatched. Germline V gene lookup returns CDR1 SGHTS and CDR2 YDEGEE. The CDR3 spells CASSETLTSGSGDTQYF. CDR3 DNA: TGTGCCAGCAGCGAAACACTTACTAGCGGGAGTGGCGATACGCAGTATTTT.

This clone was seen a single time. The chain links TRBV28 to TRBJ2-1; 8 bases fit TRBD2. The junction had 9 bases not matched to a gene; V was cut back by 6 bases and J by 8 bases. Germline assignment: CDR1 MDHEN and CDR2 SYDVKM. The CDR3 contains 14 residues. CDR3 DNA: TGTGCCAGCAGCCGAGCGGGAGTTAGGGATGAGCAGTTCTTC. This gives the protein CASSRAGVRDEQFF.

The chain is built from TRBV27 and TRBJ1-5; D gene uncertain. V was pared by 4 bases and J by 3 bases, with 10 bases between. Per the germline V gene, CDR1 is MNHEY and CDR2 is SMNVEV (reference sequence). This CDR3 is 14 amino acids long. CDR3 sequence reads: CASSYSGNNQPQHF. The CDR3 coding sequence is TGTGCCAGCAGTTACTCGGGAAACAATCAGCCCCAGCATTTT.

In DNA, the CDR3 is TGCGCCAGCAGCTTGGCCCGCGCCGGGGGGGTAGATACGCAGTATTTT. Translation: CASSLARAGGVDTQYF. The chain couples TRBV5-1 to TRBJ2-3; 8 nucleotides line up with TRBD2. V lost 0 bases to trimming and J lost 5 bases; unmatched junction nucleotides: 8. The CDR3 extends over 16 amino acids. Looked up from germline, CDR1 is SGHRS and CDR2 is YFSETQ.

The chain carries TRBV6-4 and TRBJ2-2; D is undetermined. In germline, CDR1 is MRHNA, CDR2 SNTAGT. V dropped 0 bases and J dropped 6 bases, with 5 bases sitting between them. This CDR3 contains 13 residues. In DNA, the CDR3 is TGTGCCAGCAGTGACTCCTCAGCCGGGGAGCTGTTTTTT. It is translated as CASSDSSAGELFF.

V usage is TRBV30 and J usage is TRBJ1-2; perhaps TRBD1 as D (6 bases). The CDR3 runs to 14 residues. The V end lost 3 bases, the J end lost 0 bases, and 11 bases lay between the germline ends. Germline V gene data show CDR1 as GTSNPN and CDR2 as SVGIG (reference sequence). CDR3 bases: TGTGCCTGGAGCAGGACAGCAACTAACTATGGCTACACCTTC. Translation: CAWSRTATNYGYTF.

The chain has TRBV19 and TRBJ2-3; TRBD1 agrees at 8 bases. V was pared by 0 bases and J by 6 bases, with 11 bases of the junction left unmatched. The CDR3 runs 17 residues. CDR1 and CDR2 (germline): LNHDA, SQIVND (reference sequence). The CDR3 loop is CASSIDPTGEGFDTQYF. The CDR3 DNA reads as TGTGCCAGTAGTATAGACCCGACAGGGGAAGGTTTCGATACGCAGTATTTT.

This chain joins TRBV4-3 and TRBJ2-2; 7 bases are shared with TRBD1. The CDR3 consists of 18 residues. CDR1 is LGHNA, CDR2 YSLEER, per germline. V dropped 0 bases and J dropped 0; count of bases not matched to a gene: 7. DNA for the CDR3: TGCGCCAGCAGCCAAGAATTAACAGGGGCCCCGAACACCGGGGAGCTGTTTTTT. The encoded protein is CASSQELTGAPNTGELFF.

V and J are TRBV28 and TRBJ2-4; weak D call: TRBD1 (6 bases). Germline CDR1 is MDHEN and CDR2 is SYDVKM. This CDR3 is 17 amino acids long. Trimming left V 2 bases short and J 5 bases short, with 19 bases between. The CDR3 region has the DNA TGTGCCAGCAGTTTAAGCTTAGCAGGGGTCGGAGAAAACATTCAGTACTTC. It specifies CASSLSLAGVGENIQYF.

The chain combines TRBV10-2 with TRBJ1-2, with unresolved D. V was cut by 2 bases and J by 8 bases, with 12 bases left in between. The CDR3 loop spans 13 amino acids. Germline V lookup: CDR1 WSHSY, CDR2 SAAADI. CDR3 in DNA: TGCGCCAGCAGTGAGCCATCCGGAGTCGGCTACACCTTC. Translation gives CASSEPSGVGYTF.

J is TRBJ1-2 and V is TRBV6-5; a weak D match, TRBD1 (5 bases). The CDR3 is 13 amino acids. Germline CDR1 MNHEY, CDR2 SVGAGI. Trimming removed 7 bases from V and 6 bases from J, with 15 bases in between. In DNA form, the CDR3 reads TGTGCCAGCATAGGCTCCCCGGGGGATGGCTACACCTTC. This codes for CASIGSPGDGYTF.

The V call is TRBV19, the J call TRBJ1-1, with D tentatively TRBD1 (6 bases). This CDR3 comprises 15 residues. Germline assignment: CDR1 LNHDA and CDR2 SQIVND (reference sequence). Trimming stripped 5 bases from V and 6 bases from J, with 19 bases between. CDR3 in DNA: TGTGCCAGTAGTGCTAATGACAGGTTAAGCTCTGAAGCTTTCTTT. This codes for CASSANDRLSSEAFF.

This clone has just a few counts. The chain employs TRBV27 and TRBJ1-6, with 9 bases matching TRBD1. Germline lookup yields CDR1 MNHEY and CDR2 SMNVEV (reference sequence). The V gene end was trimmed by 5 bases and the J gene end by 7 bases; junction bases not matched to a gene: 18. This CDR3 region has 19 residues. CDR3 sequence reads: CASSLVPGQGTFRNSPLHF. CDR3 bases: TGTGCCAGCAGTCTTGTCCCGGGACAGGGAACATTTAGGAATTCACCCCTCCACTTT.

V gene TRBV10-3 combines with J gene TRBJ1-2; TRBD1 matches 8 bases. The CDR3 has 14 residues. Germline V gene lookup returns CDR1 ENHRY and CDR2 SYGVKD. V shed 2 bases, J shed 12 bases, and the junction held 11 bases outside the gene matches. The CDR3 here is CAISESTDREDHTF. The CDR3 region has the DNA TGTGCCATCAGTGAGAGTACGGACAGGGAGGACCACACCTTC.

The chain employs TRBV28 and TRBJ1-6; 7 positions agree with TRBD1. The germline V gene encodes CDR1 MDHEN and CDR2 SYDVKM. The CDR3 is 15 residues long. V gave up 5 bases and J gave up 4 bases; unmatched junction bases: 5. The CDR3 region has the DNA TGTGCCAGCAGTAAGGGGGCAGGGTATAATTCACCCCTCCACTTT. It yields the protein CASSKGAGYNSPLHF.

This chain links TRBV19 with TRBJ1-2; D may be TRBD1 (6 bases). Trimming stripped 9 bases from V and 4 bases from J, with 12 bases between. This CDR3 region has 12 residues. Per the germline V gene, CDR1 is LNHDA and CDR2 is SQIVND (reference sequence). CDR3 sequence (DNA): TGTGCCAGCAAACAGGGAATCTATGGCTACACCTTC. Protein product: CASKQGIYGYTF. Drawing the rest from reference TRBV19 and TRBJ1-2, the complete variable domain is DGGITQSPKYLFRKEGQNVTLSCEQNLNHDAMYWYRQDPGQGLRLIYYSQIVNDFQKGDIAEGYSVSREKKESFPLTVTSAQKNPTAFYLCASKQGIYGYTFGSGTRLTVV.